This note documents a single T cell receptor (beta chain) sequence. Its antigen is not known. The data derive from a study of cytomegalovirus exposure and HLA in healthy donors. Donors in the study were healthy people who gave bone marrow. 13 Jbeta primers and 60 Vbeta primers were used for the PCR. Libraries were prepared by immunoSEQ multiplex PCR; TCRdb keeps only in-frame clonotypes and omits some of them. The sample holds roughly 180,000 clones, roughly four fifths seen once. Notes on the study in general: The only immune exposure information that was available was CMV serostatus. High specificity and sensitivity for cytomegalovirus status were reported for the classifier. The authors later found HLA-associated TCR beta chains more clonally expanded than equally common others.

Germline CDR1 reads SGHTA; CDR2 reads FQGTGA. The CDR3 sequence is 17 residues long. Trimming cost V 2 bases and J 6 bases; bases outside gene matches: 9. The sequencing sample was made of PBMCs. This TCR was sampled from a female donor in good health and CMV-seronegative. This sequence joins TRBV7-3 and TRBJ2-2; 10 bases map to TRBD2. The CDR3 loop is CASSLPAGGPGAGELFF. In DNA form, the CDR3 reads TGTGCCAGCAGCTTACCAGCGGGAGGGCCTGGAGCCGGGGAGCTGTTTTTT.